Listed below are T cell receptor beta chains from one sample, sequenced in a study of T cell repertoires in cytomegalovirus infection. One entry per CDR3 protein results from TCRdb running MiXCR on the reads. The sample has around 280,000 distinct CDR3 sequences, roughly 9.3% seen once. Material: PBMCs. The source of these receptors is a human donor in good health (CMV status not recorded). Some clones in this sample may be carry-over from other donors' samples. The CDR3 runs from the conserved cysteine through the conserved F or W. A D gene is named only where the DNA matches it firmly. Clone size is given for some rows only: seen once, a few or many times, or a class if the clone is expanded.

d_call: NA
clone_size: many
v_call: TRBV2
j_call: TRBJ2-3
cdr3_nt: TGTGCCAGCAGTGACTTGGGATACACAGATACGCAGTATTTT
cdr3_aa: CASSDLGYTDTQYF

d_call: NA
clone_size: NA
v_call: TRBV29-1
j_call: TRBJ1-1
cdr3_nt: TGCAGCGTTGAAAAGCTTCTTATGAACACTGAAGCTTTCTTT
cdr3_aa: CSVEKLLMNTEAFF

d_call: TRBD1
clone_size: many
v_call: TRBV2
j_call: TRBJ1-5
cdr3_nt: TGTGCCAGCACCCTAGACAGGGGGCTACTTCAGCCCCAGCATTTT
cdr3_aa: CASTLDRGLLQPQHF

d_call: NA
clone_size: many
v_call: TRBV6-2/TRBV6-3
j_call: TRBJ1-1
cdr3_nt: TGTGCCAGCAGTTACCCGGGACTAACGAACACTGAAGCTTTCTTT
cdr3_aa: CASSYPGLTNTEAFF

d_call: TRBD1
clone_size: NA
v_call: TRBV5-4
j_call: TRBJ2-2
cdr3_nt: TGTGCCAGCAGCTTGGGACAGGGGAAGAACACCGGGGAGCTGTTTTTT
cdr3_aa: CASSLGQGKNTGELFF

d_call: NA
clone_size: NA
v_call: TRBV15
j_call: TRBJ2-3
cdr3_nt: TGTGCCACCAGTGTGACAAGGGTCACAGATACGCAGTATTTT
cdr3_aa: CATSVTRVTDTQYF

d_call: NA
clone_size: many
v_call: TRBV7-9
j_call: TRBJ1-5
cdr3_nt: TGTGCCAGCAGCCAGTATAGCAATCAGCCCCAGCATTTT
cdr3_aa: CASSQYSNQPQHF

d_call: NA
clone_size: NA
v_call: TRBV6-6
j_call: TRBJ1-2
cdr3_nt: TGTGCCAGCAGTGACCCCCTGGGCGGAGGGGATGGCTACACCTTC
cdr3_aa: CASSDPLGGGDGYTF

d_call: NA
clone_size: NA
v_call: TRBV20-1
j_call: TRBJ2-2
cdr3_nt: TGCAGTGCTGGCTCGGCGACCGTGGCGAACACCGGGGAGCTGTTTTTT
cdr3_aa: CSAGSATVANTGELFF

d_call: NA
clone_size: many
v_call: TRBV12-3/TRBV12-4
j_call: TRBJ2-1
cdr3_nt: TGTGCCAGCAGCCGATGGGACACCCCATCCTACAATGAGCAGTTCTTC
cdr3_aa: CASSRWDTPSYNEQFF

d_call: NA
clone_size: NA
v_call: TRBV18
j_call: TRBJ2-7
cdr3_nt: TGTGCCAGCTCACCACCGCAGGGCTCCTACGAGCAGTACTTC
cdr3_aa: CASSPPQGSYEQYF

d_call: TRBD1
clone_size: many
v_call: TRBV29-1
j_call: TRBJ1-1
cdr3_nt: TGCAGCGTCCTGACAGGGCGGTTCAGTGAAGCTTTCTTT
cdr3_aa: CSVLTGRFSEAFF

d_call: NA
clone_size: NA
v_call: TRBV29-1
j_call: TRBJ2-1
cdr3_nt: TGCAGCGTTGAAGATCTTTGGACGGCGGCTTACAATGAGCAGTTCTTC
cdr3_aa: CSVEDLWTAAYNEQFF

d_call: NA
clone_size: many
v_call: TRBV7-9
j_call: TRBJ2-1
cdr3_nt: TGTGCCAGCAGCTCCTCTCCGGCCCACAATGAGCAGTTCTTC
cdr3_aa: CASSSSPAHNEQFF

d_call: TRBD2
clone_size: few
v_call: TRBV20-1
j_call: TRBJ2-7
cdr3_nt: TGCAGTGCTAGCGGGGGGGGTCAAGGGGGCTACGAGCAGTACTTC
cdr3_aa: CSASGGGQGGYEQYF

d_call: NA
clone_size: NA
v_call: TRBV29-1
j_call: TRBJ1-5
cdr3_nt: TGCAGCGTTTCTGGATCAGGGGCAGGCAATCAGCCCCAGCATTTT
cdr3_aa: CSVSGSGAGNQPQHF

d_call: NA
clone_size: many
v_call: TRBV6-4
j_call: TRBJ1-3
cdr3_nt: TGTGCCAGCAGTGAGGGGAGGGACTCTGGAAACACCATATATTTT
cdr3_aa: CASSEGRDSGNTIYF

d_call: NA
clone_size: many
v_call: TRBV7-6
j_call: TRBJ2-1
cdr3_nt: TGTGCCAGCAGCTTAGCCGGGGCTGATGAGCAGTTCTTC
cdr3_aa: CASSLAGADEQFF

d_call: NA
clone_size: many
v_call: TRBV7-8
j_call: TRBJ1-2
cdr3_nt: TGTGCCAGCAGCTTCGACAGCGCGGGCTACACCTTC
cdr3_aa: CASSFDSAGYTF

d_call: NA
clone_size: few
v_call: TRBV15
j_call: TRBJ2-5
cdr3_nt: TGTGCCACCAGCAGAGAACCGGTCGGATTTGGGGGCCGGCGGGAGACCCAGTACTTC
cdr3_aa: CATSREPVGFGGRRETQYF

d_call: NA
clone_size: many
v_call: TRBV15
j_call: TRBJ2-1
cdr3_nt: TGTGCCACCAGCAGTCCTTTAGGGAATGAGCAGTTCTTC
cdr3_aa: CATSSPLGNEQFF

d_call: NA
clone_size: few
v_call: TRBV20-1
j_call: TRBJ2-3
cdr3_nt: TGCAGTGCTAGGAGAGGAGGCACAGATACGCAGTATTTT
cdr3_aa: CSARRGGTDTQYF

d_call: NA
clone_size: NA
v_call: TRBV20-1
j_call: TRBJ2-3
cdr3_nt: TGCAGTGCTAGAGTAGGCAGGGGATTGGGAGATACGCAGTATTTT
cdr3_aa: CSARVGRGLGDTQYF

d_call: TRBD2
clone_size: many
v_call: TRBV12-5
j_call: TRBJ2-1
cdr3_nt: TGTGCTAGTGGCTTTACAGTGGCGGGGGGCCTCTACAATGAGCAGTTCTTC
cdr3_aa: CASGFTVAGGLYNEQFF

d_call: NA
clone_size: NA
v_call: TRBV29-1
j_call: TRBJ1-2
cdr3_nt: TGCAGCGGAAGGTGGGGTATCTATGGCTACACCTTT
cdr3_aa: CSGRWGIYGYTF

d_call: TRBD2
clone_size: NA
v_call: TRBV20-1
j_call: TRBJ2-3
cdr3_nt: TGCAGTGCGATAGCGGGGGTCCGAACAGATACGCAGTATTTT
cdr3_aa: CSAIAGVRTDTQYF

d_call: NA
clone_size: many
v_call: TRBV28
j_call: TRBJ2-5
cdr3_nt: TGTGCCAGCAGTCATCTAGGGGCCCAAGAGACCCAGTACTTC
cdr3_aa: CASSHLGAQETQYF

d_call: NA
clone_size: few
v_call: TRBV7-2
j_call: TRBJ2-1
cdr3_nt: TGTGCCAGCAGCCCGTCTGGAGAGGGATCCTACTACAATGAGCAGTTCTTC
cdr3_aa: CASSPSGEGSYYNEQFF

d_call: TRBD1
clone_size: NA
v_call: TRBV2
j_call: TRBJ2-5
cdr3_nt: TGTGCCAGCGCCCCGGGACAGGGCGGGGAGACCCAGTACTTC
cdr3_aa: CASAPGQGGETQYF

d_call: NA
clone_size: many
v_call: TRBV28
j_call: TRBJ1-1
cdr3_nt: TGTGCCAGCAGGACAAGATACCAAGAAGCTTTCTTT
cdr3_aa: CASRTRYQEAFF

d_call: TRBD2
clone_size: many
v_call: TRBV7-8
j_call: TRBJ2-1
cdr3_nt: TGTGCCAGCAGCTTAAGTCTAGCGGGACACAATGAGCAGTTCTTC
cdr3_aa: CASSLSLAGHNEQFF

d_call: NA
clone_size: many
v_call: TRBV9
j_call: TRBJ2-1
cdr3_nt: TGTGCCAGCAGCGTGTCGGACTACAATGAGCAGTTCTTC
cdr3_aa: CASSVSDYNEQFF

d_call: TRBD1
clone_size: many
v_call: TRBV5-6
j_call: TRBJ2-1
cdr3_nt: TGTGCCAGCAGCATGGACAGGGTGGGATCGGATGAGCAGTTCTTC
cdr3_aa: CASSMDRVGSDEQFF

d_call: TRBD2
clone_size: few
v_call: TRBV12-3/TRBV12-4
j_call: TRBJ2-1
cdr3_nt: TGTGCCAGCAGCTCCCACCGGGGGGGGAGCTCCTACAATGAGCAGTTCTTC
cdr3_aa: CASSSHRGGSSYNEQFF

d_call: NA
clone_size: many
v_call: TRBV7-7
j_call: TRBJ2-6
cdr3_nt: TGTGCTAGCAGCTTGAGCAGGGCCCCACCTGGGGCCAACGTCCTGACTTTC
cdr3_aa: CASSLSRAPPGANVLTF

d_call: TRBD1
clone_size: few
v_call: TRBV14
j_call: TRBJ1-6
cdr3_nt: TGTGCCAGCAGCCACAGGGGGCCAGGTTCACCCCTCCACTTT
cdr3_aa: CASSHRGPGSPLHF

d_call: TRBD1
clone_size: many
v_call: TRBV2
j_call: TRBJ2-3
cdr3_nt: TGTGCCAGCACGGACAGGGGTCTCCTAAATACGCAGTATTTT
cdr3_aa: CASTDRGLLNTQYF

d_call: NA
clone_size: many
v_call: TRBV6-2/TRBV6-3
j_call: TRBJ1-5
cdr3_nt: TGTGCCAGCAGTTACCTTAGCAATCAGCCCCAGCATTTT
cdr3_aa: CASSYLSNQPQHF

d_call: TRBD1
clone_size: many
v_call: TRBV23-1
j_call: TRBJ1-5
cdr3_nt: TGCGCCAGCAGTCGGGTCGGGACAGGGGTTTTTTTGCGCCAGGCCCTCGAGTATCAGCCCCAGCATTTT
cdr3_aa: CASSRVGTGVFLRQALEYQPQHF

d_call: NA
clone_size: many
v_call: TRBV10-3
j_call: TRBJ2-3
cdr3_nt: TGTGCCATCAGGGACACAGGAGGGGGGCCAGATACGCAGTATTTT
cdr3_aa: CAIRDTGGGPDTQYF

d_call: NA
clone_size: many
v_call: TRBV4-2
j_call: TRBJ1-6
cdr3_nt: TGTGCCAGCAGCCAAGAGTCAGGAGAGGCCCCCATCTTT
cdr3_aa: CASSQESGEAPIF